This T cell receptor (beta chain) was documented in a study of blood T cell repertoires in COVID-19. The table came from immunoSEQ multiplex PCR; TCRdb's copy has only in-frame clones and leaves some out. The sample has 150,000 to 200,000 clones, 80% seen once. The sequence was collected from an older man with active or convalescent COVID-19. The sequenced sample consisted of peripheral blood.

The CDR3 region is CASSGYSIKAGELFF. The CDR3 DNA follows: TGTGCCAGCTCAGGGTACTCCATCAAGGCCGGGGAGCTGTTTTTT. The chain couples TRBV28 to TRBJ2-2; a possible D gene is TRBD1 (5 bases). This CDR3 contains 15 residues. Trimming left V 8 bases short and J 6 bases short, with 19 bases between. Germline V gene lookup returns CDR1 MDHEN and CDR2 SYDVKM.